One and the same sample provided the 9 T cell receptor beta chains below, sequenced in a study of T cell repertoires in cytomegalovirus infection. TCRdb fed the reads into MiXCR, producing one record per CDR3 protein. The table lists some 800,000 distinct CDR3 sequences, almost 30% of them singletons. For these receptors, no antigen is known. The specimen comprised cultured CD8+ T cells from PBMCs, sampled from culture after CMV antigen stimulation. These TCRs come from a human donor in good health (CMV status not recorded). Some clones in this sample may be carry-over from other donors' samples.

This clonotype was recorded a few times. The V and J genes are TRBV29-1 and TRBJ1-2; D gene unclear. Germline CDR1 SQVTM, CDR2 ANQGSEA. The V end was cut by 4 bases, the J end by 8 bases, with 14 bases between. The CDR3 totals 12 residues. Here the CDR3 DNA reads TGCAGCGTTGGCCCCAAGGCGGAGGGCTACACCTTC. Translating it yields CSVGPKAEGYTF. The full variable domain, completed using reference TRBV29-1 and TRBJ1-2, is SAVISQKPSRDICQRGTSLTIQCQVDSQVTMMFWYRQQPGQSLTLIATANQGSEATYESGFVIDKFPISRPNLTFSTLTVSNMSPEDSSIYLCSVGPKAEGYTFGSGTRLTVV.

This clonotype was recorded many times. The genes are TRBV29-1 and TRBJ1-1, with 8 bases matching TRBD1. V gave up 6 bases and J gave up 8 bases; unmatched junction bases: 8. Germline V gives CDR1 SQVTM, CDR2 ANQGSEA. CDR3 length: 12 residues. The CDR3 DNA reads TGCAGCGTCCGGGTACAGGGGGGGGAAGCTTTCTTT. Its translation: CSVRVQGGEAFF.

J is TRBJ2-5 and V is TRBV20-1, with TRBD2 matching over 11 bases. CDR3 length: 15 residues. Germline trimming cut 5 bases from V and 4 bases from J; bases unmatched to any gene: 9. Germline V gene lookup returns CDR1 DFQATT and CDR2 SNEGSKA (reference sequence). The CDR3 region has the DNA TGCAGTGCTTCCCGACTAGCGGGGTACTTAGAGACCCAGTACTTC. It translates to CSASRLAGYLETQYF.

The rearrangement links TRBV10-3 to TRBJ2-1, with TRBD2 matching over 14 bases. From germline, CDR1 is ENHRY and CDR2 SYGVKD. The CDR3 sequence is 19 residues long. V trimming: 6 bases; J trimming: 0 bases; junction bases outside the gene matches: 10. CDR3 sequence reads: CAIRDTGTSGGGSYNEQFF. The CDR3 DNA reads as TGTGCCATCAGGGATACCGGGACTAGCGGGGGCGGCTCCTACAATGAGCAGTTCTTC.

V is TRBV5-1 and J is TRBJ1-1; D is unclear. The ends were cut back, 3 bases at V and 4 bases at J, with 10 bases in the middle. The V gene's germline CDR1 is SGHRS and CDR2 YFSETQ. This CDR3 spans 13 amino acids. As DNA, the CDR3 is TGCGCCAGCAGCTCGGCAGGCGGCACTGAAGCTTTCTTT. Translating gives CASSSAGGTEAFF.

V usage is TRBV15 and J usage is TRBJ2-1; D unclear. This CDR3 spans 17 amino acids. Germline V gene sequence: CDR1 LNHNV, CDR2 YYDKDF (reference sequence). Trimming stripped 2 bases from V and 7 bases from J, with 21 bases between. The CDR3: CATSRSMPVTPLNEQFF. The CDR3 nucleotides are TGTGCCACCAGCAGATCAATGCCCGTAACCCCGCTGAATGAGCAGTTCTTC.

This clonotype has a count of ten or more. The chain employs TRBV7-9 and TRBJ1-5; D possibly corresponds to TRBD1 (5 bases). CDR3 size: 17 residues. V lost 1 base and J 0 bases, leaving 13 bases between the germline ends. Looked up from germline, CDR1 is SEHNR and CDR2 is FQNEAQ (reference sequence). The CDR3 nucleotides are TGTGCCAGCAGCTTAGGGGGGTTAGGTTATAGCAATCAGCCCCAGCATTTT. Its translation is CASSLGGLGYSNQPQHF. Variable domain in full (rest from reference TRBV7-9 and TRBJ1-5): DTGVSQNPRHKITKRGQNVTFRCDPISEHNRLYWYRQTLGQGPEFLTYFQNEAQLEKSRLLSDRFSAERPKGSFSTLEIQRTEQGDSAMYLCASSLGGLGYSNQPQHFGDGTRLSIL.

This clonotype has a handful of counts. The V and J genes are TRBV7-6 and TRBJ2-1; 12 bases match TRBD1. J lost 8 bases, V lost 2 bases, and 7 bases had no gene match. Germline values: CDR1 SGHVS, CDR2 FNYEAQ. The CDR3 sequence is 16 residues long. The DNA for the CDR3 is TGTGCCAGCAGCTTAAGAGGGGGACAGGGGGCGGATGAGCAGTTCTTC. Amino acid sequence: CASSLRGGQGADEQFF.

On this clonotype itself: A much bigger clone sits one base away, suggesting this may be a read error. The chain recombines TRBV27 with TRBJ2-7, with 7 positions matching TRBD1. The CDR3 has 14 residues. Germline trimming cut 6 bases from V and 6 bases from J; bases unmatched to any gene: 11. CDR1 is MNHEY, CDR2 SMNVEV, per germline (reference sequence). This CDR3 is CASSLTGTACEQYV. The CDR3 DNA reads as TGTGCCAGCAGCTTGACAGGGACCGCCTGCGAGCAGTACGTC.